Listed below are T cell receptor beta chains from one sample, sequenced in a study of response to subunit inactivated influenza vaccine. TCRdb reprocessed the RT-PCR reads with MiXCR, giving one entry per CDR3 protein. The repertoire includes about 700,000 distinct CDR3 sequences, 14% of them detected once, and about 7.6% sits in the top ten. The sample here was PBMCs from blood, taken 14 to 15 days before vaccination. The receptor source for this set is a man over 45 who received an inactivated influenza vaccine. CDR3s include the opening cysteine and the closing phenylalanine or tryptophan. The D gene is left open where the match is weak. Clone size is given for some rows only: seen once, a few or many times, or a class if the clone is expanded.

clone_size	j_call	d_call	v_call	cdr3_nt	cdr3_aa
few	TRBJ2-5	NA	TRBV5-1	TGCGCCAGCAGCTCCCGCCGGGGCTATCAAGAGACCCAGTACTTC	CASSSRRGYQETQYF
NA	TRBJ2-1	TRBD2	TRBV11-2	TGTGCCAGCAGCCCACTAGCGGGGGGGCTCATAAAGGACTCCAATGAGCAGTTCTTC	CASSPLAGGLIKDSNEQFF
NA	TRBJ2-1	NA	TRBV5-1	TGCGCCAGCAGCTTGGATCTGACCTACAATGAGCAGTTCTTC	CASSLDLTYNEQFF
few	TRBJ2-2	NA	TRBV12-3/TRBV12-4	TGTGCCAGCAGTTCCTGGACAGACACCGGGGAGCTGTTTTTT	CASSSWTDTGELFF
few	TRBJ2-3	TRBD1	TRBV12-3/TRBV12-4	TGTGCCAGCAGTTTCGGGACAGGGGGAAAGGTGCAGTATTTT	CASSFGTGGKVQYF
NA	TRBJ2-3	NA	TRBV5-1	TGCGCCAGCAGCCCCAAGAGCGGAATAATAACATCGCGCACAGATACGCAGTATTTT	CASSPKSGIITSRTDTQYF
NA	TRBJ2-5	NA	TRBV4-3	TGCGCCAGCAGCCAATATTCGGGAACTAAACAAGAGACCCAGTACTTC	CASSQYSGTKQETQYF
NA	TRBJ2-7	NA	TRBV7-2	TGTGCCAGCAGCTTCCACTCGCTAGGGGCGACGGAAGACGAGCAGTACTTC	CASSFHSLGATEDEQYF
NA	TRBJ1-2	TRBD1	TRBV7-2	TGTGCCAGCAGTCGATCCGGGACAGATAACTATGGCTACACCTTC	CASSRSGTDNYGYTF
NA	TRBJ2-5	NA	TRBV20-1	TGCAGTGCTAGAGATGGAGGGGGCCACGAGACCCAGTACTTC	CSARDGGGHETQYF
few	TRBJ2-2	TRBD2	TRBV20-1	TGCAGTGCTGGACCGGCGGGGGGGAGAACCGGGGAGCTGTTTTTT	CSAGPAGGRTGELFF
NA	TRBJ1-2	TRBD1	TRBV5-6	TGTGCCAGCAGTTGGGCGGGACAGGTGGCCACCTATGGCTACACCTTC	CASSWAGQVATYGYTF
many	TRBJ1-5	NA	TRBV6-1	TGTGCCAGCAGTCAGGTCCGGGCGAACAATCAGCCCCAGCATTTT	CASSQVRANNQPQHF
few	TRBJ2-7	NA	TRBV4-1	TGCGCCAGCAGCCGTGGGGATTCAGCCCACGAGCAGTACTTC	CASSRGDSAHEQYF
many	TRBJ2-7	NA	TRBV7-9	TGTGCCAGCAGCCGTCCGGCCCCCTCCGAGCAGTACTTC	CASSRPAPSEQYF
few	TRBJ1-1	NA	TRBV7-2	TGTGCCAGCAGCCGGAAAGCGGAGGCCACTGAAGCTTTCTTT	CASSRKAEATEAFF
many	TRBJ1-2	NA	TRBV6-2/TRBV6-3	TGTGCCAGTATGGAAGCGGGGAACTATGGCTACACCTTC	CASMEAGNYGYTF
NA	TRBJ2-7	TRBD2	TRBV5-6	TGTGCCAGCAGCCCCGACCCGGGAGGGAGCCTGGAGCAGTACTTC	CASSPDPGGSLEQYF
NA	TRBJ1-5	NA	TRBV7-9	TGTGCCAGCAGCTTATCGACAGGCCCTCAGCCCCAGCATTTT	CASSLSTGPQPQHF
NA	TRBJ1-5	TRBD1	TRBV29-1	TGCAGCGTCTCCGGGACAGACAAAGATCAGCCCCAGCATTTT	CSVSGTDKDQPQHF
many	TRBJ2-2	NA	TRBV6-5	TGTGCCAGCAGTTACTCGGCAGCGAACACCGGGGAGCTGTTTTTT	CASSYSAANTGELFF